Shown below are 8 T cell receptor beta chains from a single sample sequenced in a study of T cells in Graves' hyperthyroidism and ophthalmopathy. RNA transcripts yielded amplified TCR beta CDR3 regions. First-round RT-PCR targeting the TCR CDR3 was performed with the HTBI primer set. TCRdb passed the multiplex PCR reads through MiXCR, listing each CDR3 protein once. The repertoire holds 340,000 or so distinct CDR3 sequences, with approximately 22% as singletons. Sequencing used blood. These receptors all come from a woman between 50 and 59 years old with Graves' hyperthyroidism.

This clonotype was picked up many times. V gene TRBV29-1 combines with J gene TRBJ1-1; a weak D match, TRBD1 (5 bases). The CDR3 contains 12 residues. Per germline, CDR1 SQVTM and CDR2 ANQGSEA. Between the trimmed V and J ends, which lost 6 bases and 1 base, there was a span of 9 bases. The CDR3 DNA sequence: TGCAGCGTCGGACACCCGAACACTGAAGCTTTCTTT. Its translation: CSVGHPNTEAFF.

This chain joins TRBV7-9 and TRBJ2-3; TRBD1 matches at 7 bases. Germline CDR1 reads SEHNR; CDR2 reads FQNEAQ (reference sequence). After removal of 5 bases from V and 2 bases from J, the junction contained 4 bases not matched to a gene. CDR3 size: 14 residues. The CDR3 nucleotides read TGTGCCAGCAGCCGGGACAGCAACACAGATACGCAGTATTTT. Residues: CASSRDSNTDTQYF.

This clonotype was detected ten times or more. This rearrangement joins TRBV6-1 to TRBJ2-1; maybe TRBD1 (5 bases). Germline V gene data show CDR1 as MNHNS and CDR2 as SASEGT. This CDR3 spans 14 amino acids. Trimming took off 7 bases at V and 1 base at J, with 11 bases between the two ends. CDR3 bases: TGTGCCAGCACAGGGTCTTGGTCCTACAATGAGCAGTTCTTC. Protein product: CASTGSWSYNEQFF.

This clonotype was observed a handful of times. The V and J genes are TRBV3-1 and TRBJ2-2, with TRBD2 matching over 8 bases. The CDR3 is 19 amino acids. The J segment lost 0 bases and the V segment lost 0 bases, leaving 9 bases of the junction unmatched. Germline lookup yields CDR1 LGHDT and CDR2 YNNKEL (reference sequence). As DNA, the CDR3 is TGTGCCAGCAGCCAAGAGGTTCTTTCGGGGGGGTCGAACACCGGGGAGCTGTTTTTT. It specifies CASSQEVLSGGSNTGELFF.

This clonotype was counted a few times. The chain joins TRBV5-1 to TRBJ2-4; D is undetermined. CDR3 length: 12 amino acids. Germline V gene sequence: CDR1 SGHRS, CDR2 YFSETQ. DNA of the CDR3: TGCGCTTCGAAAAGCAGTAAAAACATTCAGTACTTC. Amino acid sequence: CASKSSKNIQYF. Full variable domain (remainder filled in from reference TRBV5-1 and TRBJ2-4): KAGVTQTPRYLIKTRGQQVTLSCSPISGHRSVSWYQQTPGQGLQFLFEYFSETQRNKGNFPGRFSGRQFSNSRSEMNVSTLELGDSALYLCASKSSKNIQYFGAGTRLSVL.

V is TRBV20-1 and J is TRBJ2-2; no clear D gene. Trimming removed 6 bases at V and 3 bases at J, with 14 bases between. This CDR3 has 14 residues. Germline-derived CDR1 and CDR2 are DFQATT and SNEGSKA (reference sequence). DNA of the CDR3: TGCAGTGCCAGAAAGGTGGCGCACACCGGGGAGCTGTTTTTT. Its translation is CSARKVAHTGELFF.

Here the CDR3 reads CASTLGGDGYTF. CDR3 in DNA: TGTGCCAGCACTCTAGGCGGGGACGGCTACACCTTC. The chain links TRBV28 to TRBJ1-2; weak D call: TRBD1 (5 bases). The ends were cut back, 7 bases at V and 8 bases at J, with 14 bases in the middle. Germline values: CDR1 MDHEN, CDR2 SYDVKM. The CDR3 has 12 amino acids.

The rearrangement uses TRBV20-1 and TRBJ2-7, with D perhaps matching TRBD1 (6 bases). The V and J ends lost 6 bases and 7 bases respectively, with 22 bases between them. In germline, CDR1 is DFQATT, CDR2 SNEGSKA (reference sequence). The CDR3 has 14 amino acids. The CDR3 coding sequence is TGCAGTGCCAGAACGAGCAGGGGATTGGGGGAGCAGTACTTC. It translates to CSARTSRGLGEQYF.